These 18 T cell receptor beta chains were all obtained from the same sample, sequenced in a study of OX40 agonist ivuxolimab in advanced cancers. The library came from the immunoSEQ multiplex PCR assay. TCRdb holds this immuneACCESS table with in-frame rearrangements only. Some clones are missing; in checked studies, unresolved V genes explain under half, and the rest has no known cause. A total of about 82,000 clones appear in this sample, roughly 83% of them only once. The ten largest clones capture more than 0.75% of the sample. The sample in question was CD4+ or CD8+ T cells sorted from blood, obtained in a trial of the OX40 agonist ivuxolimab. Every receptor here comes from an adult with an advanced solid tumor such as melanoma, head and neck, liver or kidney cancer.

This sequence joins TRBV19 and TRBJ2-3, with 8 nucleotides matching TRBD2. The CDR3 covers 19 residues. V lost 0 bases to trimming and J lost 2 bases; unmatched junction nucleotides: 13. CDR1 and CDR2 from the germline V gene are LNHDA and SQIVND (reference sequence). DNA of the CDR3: TGTGCCAGTAGTATAGATCGGCGGCTAGCGGGTCTCCCCACAGATACGCAGTATTTT. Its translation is CASSIDRRLAGLPTDTQYF.

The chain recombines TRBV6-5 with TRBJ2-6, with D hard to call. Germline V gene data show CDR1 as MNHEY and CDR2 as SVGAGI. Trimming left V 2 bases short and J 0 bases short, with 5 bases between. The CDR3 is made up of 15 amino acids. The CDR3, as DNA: TGTGCCAGCAGTTACACGAGCTCTGGGGCCAACGTCCTGACTTTC. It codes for CASSYTSSGANVLTF.

The DNA of the CDR3 is TGCGCCAGCAGCTTTGAGGGGGGGCGAGGGACCCAGTACTTC. Translation: CASSFEGGRGTQYF. J is TRBJ2-5 and V is TRBV5-1; possibly TRBD2 for D (7 bases). The V end lost 2 bases, the J end lost 7 bases, and 15 bases lay between the germline ends. CDR1 is SGHRS and CDR2 is YFSETQ in the germline V gene. The length of the CDR3 is 14 residues. Based on the CDR3 plus reference TRBV5-1 and TRBJ2-5, the full variable domain is KAGVTQTPRYLIKTRGQQVTLSCSPISGHRSVSWYQQTPGQGLQFLFEYFSETQRNKGNFPGRFSGRQFSNSRSEMNVSTLELGDSALYLCASSFEGGRGTQYFGPGTRLLVL.

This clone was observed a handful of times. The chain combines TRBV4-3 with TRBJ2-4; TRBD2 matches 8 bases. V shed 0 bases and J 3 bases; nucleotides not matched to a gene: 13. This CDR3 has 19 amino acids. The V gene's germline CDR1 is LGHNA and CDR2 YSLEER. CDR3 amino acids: CASSQDGAGGMLVKNIQYF. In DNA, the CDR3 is TGCGCCAGCAGCCAAGATGGGGCGGGGGGAATGCTAGTCAAAAACATTCAGTACTTC.

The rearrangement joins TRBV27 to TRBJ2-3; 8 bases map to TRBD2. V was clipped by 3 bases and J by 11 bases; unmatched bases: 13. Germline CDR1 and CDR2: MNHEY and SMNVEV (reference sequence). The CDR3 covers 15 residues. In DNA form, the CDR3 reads TGTGCCAGCAGTTTGCCCGGGGGGGCGTTTGAGGGGCAGTATTTT. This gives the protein CASSLPGGAFEGQYF.

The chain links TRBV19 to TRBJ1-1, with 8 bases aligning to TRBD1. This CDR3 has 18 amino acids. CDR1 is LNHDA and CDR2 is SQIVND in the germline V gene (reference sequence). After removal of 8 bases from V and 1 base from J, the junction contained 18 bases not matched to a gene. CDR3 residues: CASLKTGGKDRANTEAFF. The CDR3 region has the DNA TGTGCCAGTCTTAAAACCGGAGGGAAGGACAGGGCGAACACTGAAGCTTTCTTT.

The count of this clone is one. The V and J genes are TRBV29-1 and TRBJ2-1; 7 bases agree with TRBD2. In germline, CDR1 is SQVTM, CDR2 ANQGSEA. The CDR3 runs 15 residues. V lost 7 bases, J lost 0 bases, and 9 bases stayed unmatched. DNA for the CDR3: TGCAGCGCCTTGGGGCGGGGGACCTCCTACAATGAGCAGTTCTTC. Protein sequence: CSALGRGTSYNEQFF.

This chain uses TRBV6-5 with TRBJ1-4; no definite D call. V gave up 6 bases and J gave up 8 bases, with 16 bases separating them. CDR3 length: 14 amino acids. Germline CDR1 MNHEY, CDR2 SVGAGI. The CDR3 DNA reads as TGTGCCAGCAGCCCCGGAAAAGCGGGGGAAAAACTGTTTTTT. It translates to CASSPGKAGEKLFF.

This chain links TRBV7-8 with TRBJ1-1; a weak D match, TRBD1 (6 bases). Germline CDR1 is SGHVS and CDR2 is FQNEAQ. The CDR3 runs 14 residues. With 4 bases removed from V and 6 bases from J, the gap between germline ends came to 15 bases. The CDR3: CASSYQQGMAEAFF. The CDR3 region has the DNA TGTGCCAGCAGCTATCAACAGGGAATGGCTGAAGCTTTCTTT.

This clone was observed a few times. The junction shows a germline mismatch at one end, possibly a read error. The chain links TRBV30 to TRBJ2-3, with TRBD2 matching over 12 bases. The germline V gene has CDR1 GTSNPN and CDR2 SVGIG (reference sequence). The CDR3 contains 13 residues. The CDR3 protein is CAWSDRRLAGGNF. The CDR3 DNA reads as TGTGCCTGGAGTGACCGGCGGCTAGCGGGGGGGAATTTT.

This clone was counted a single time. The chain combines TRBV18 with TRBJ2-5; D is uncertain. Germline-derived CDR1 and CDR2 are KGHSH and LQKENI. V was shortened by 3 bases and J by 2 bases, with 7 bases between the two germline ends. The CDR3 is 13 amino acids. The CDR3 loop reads CASSPGQQETQYF. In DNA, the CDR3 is TGTGCCAGCTCACCCGGGCAGCAAGAGACCCAGTACTTC.

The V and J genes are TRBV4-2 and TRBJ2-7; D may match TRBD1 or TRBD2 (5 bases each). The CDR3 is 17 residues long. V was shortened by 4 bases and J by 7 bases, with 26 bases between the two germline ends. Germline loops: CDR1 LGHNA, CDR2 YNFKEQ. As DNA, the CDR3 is TGTGCCAGCAGCCCAGCTCTGGGGGAGCGGATCCCTAGAGAGCAGTACTTC. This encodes CASSPALGERIPREQYF.

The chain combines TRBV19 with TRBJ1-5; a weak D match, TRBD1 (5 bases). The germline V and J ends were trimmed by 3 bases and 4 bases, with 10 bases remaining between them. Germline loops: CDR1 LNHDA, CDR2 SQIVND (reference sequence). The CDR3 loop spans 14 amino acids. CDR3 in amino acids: CASSIGGRNQPQHF. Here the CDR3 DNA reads TGTGCCAGTAGTATTGGGGGACGAAATCAGCCCCAGCATTTT.

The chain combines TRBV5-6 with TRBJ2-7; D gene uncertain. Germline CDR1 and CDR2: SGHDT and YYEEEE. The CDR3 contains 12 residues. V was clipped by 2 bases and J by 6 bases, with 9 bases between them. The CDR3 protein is CASSFSIREQYF. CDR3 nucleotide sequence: TGTGCCAGCAGCTTCTCCATCCGCGAGCAGTACTTC. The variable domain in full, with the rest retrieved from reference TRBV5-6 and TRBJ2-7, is DAGVTQSPTHLIKTRGQQVTLRCSPKSGHDTVSWYQQALGQGPQFIFQYYEEEERQRGNFPDRFSGHQFPNYSSELNVNALLLGDSALYLCASSFSIREQYFGPGTRLTVT.

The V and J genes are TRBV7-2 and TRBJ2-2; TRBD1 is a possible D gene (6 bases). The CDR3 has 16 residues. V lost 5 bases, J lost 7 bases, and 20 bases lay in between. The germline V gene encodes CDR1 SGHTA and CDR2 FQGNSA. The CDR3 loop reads CASSRDTGTLHGELFF. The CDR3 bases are TGTGCCAGCAGCCGGGACACCGGAACCCTGCACGGGGAGCTGTTTTTT.

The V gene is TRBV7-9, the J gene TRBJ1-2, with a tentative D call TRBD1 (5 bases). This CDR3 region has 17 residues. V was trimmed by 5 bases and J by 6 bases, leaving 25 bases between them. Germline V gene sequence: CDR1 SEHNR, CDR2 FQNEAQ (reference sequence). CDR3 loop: CASSPPLFDRMMNGYTF. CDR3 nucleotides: TGTGCCAGCAGCCCGCCTCTATTTGACAGAATGATGAATGGCTACACCTTC.

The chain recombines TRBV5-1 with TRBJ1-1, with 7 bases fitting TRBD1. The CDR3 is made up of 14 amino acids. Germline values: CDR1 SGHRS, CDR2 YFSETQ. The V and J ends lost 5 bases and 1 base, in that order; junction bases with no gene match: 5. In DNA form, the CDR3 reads TGCGCCAGCAGTATACAGGGGTGGAACACTGAAGCTTTCTTT. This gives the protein CASSIQGWNTEAFF.

CDR3 in amino acids: CASSPGQLRTNEKLFF. The CDR3 DNA sequence: TGTGCCAGCAGCCCGGGACAGCTTAGAACTAATGAAAAACTGTTTTTT. The rearrangement uses TRBV14 and TRBJ1-4; TRBD1 agrees at 7 bases. V gave up 4 bases and J gave up 1 base; unmatched junction bases: 6. This CDR3 is built from 16 residues. Germline CDR1 is SGHDN and CDR2 is FVKESK.